This entry concerns a single T cell receptor beta chain. Its antigen is as yet unknown. This sample was taken from a study of cytomegalovirus exposure and HLA in healthy donors. Looking at the study overall: Earlier, almost 120 million unique TCR beta sequences were recovered from roughly 200 million T cells by an analysis. Broader study findings: In a later analysis, HLA-associated beta chains showed higher expansion and lower generation probabilities than comparable chains.

CDR1 and CDR2 (germline): SGDLS, YYNGEE. The V end was cut by 1 base, the J end by 5 bases, with 13 bases between. The CDR3 spans 15 residues. The PCR contained 60 Vbeta and 13 Jbeta primers. In the authors' workflow: About 83 million unique TCR beta chains, roughly 10 million shared, were counted in a later analysis. Profiled with immunoSEQ multiplex PCR; TCRdb holds only in-frame clones, not every one. Clonal size and the V and J genes are those of that table, whereas D and trimming came from the DNA. This table holds around 130,000 clones, roughly four fifths found once. The clonotype was recovered from a male donor in good health and CMV-seropositive. The sequencing sample was made of PBMCs. The chain employs TRBV9 and TRBJ2-1, with a tentative D call TRBD2 (7 bases). CDR3 residues: CASSVRGRDNNEQFF. CDR3 sequence (DNA): TGTGCCAGCAGCGTAAGGGGGAGGGATAACAATGAGCAGTTCTTC.